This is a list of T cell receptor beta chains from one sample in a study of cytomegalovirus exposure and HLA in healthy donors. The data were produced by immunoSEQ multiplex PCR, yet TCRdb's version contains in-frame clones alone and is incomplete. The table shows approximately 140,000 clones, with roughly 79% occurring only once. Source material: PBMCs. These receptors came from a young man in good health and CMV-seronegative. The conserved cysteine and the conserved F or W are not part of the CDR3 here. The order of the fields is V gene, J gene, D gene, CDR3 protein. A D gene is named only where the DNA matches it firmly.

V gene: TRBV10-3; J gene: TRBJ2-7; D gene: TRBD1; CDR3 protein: AIRPSDRGPEQY
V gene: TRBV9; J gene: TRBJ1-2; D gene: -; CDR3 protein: ASSVDRNYGYT
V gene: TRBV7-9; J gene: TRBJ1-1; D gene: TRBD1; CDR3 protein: ASSLGGTGSEAF
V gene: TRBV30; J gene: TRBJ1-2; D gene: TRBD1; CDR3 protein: AWRIAGGNYGYT
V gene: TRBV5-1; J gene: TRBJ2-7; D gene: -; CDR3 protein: ASSREATGYEQY
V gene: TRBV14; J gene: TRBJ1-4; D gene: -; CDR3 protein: ASSPLGPGSNEKLF
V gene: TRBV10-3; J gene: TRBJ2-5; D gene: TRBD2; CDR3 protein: AIRGTSGAQETQY
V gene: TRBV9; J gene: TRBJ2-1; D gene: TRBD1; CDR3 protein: ASSGPGQGAHNEQF
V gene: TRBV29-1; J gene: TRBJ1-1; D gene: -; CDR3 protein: SVEGSRVENTEAF
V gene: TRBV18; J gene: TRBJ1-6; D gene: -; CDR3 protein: ASSQMGGQVNSPLH
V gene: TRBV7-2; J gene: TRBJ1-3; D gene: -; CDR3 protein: ASSPRGAGGNTIY
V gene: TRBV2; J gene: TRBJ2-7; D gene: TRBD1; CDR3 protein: ASSHGTGGYEQY
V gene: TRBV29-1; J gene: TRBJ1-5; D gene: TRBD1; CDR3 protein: SVGQGANQPQH
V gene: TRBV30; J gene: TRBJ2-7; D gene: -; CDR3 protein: AWSRVREKY
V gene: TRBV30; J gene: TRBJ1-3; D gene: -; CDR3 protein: AWSEAGNTIY
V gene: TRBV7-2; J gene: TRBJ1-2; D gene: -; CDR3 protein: ASSLGGVGTNYGYT
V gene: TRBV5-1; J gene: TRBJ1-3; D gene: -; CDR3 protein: ASSLGQTGNTIY
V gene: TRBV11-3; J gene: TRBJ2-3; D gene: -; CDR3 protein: ASSSGTSDTDTQY
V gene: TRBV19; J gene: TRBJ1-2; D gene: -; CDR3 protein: ASSQQLGGYNGYT
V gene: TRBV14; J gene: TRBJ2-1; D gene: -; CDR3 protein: ASSQITGYNEQF
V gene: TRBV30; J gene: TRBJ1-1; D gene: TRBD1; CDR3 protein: AWSAVPGTGPI
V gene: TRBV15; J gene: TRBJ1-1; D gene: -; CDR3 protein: ATSRAPTVMNTEAF
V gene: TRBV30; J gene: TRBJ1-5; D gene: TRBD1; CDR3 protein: AWSVLGTEGPQH